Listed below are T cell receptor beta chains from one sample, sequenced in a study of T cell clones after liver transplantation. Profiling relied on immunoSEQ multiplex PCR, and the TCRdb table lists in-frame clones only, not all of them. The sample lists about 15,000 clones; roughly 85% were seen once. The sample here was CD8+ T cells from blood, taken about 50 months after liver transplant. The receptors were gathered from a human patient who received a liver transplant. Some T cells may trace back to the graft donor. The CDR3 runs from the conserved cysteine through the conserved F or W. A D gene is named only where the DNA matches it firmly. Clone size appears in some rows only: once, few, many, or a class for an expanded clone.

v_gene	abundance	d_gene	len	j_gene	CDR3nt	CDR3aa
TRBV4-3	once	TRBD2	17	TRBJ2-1	TGCGCCAGCAGCCCCGGACTAGCGGGGGGGCTTGTGGATGAGCAGTTCTTC	CASSPGLAGGLVDEQFF
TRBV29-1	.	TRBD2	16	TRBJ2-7	TGCAGCGTTGATGGTCCTCGAGCGGGACCCCAATCCGAGCAGTACTTC	CSVDGPRAGPQSEQYF
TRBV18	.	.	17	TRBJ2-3	TGTGCCAGCTCACCCCCCATCAGGGACACTAGCACAGATACGCAGTATTTT	CASSPPIRDTSTDTQYF
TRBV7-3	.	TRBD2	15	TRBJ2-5	TGTGCCAGCAGCCACGGACTAGCGGACCAAGAGACCCAGTACTTC	CASSHGLADQETQYF
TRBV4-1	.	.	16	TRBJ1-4	TGCGCCAGCAGCCAAGAGAGGGTTCTCCTGGGGGAAAAACTGTTTTTT	CASSQERVLLGEKLFF
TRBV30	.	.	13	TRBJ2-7	TGTGCCTGGAGTGTTGGGGTTTACTACGAGCAGTACTTC	CAWSVGVYYEQYF
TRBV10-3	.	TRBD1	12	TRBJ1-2	TGTGCCATCAGACAGGGGGGCTATGGCTACACCTTC	CAIRQGGYGYTF
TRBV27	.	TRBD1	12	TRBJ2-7	TGTGCCAGCAAGGGGACAGGGGCGATTGAGTACTTC	CASKGTGAIEYF
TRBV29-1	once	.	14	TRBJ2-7	TGCAGCGTATTCGCGGCGGAGAACTCCTACGAGCAGTACTTC	CSVFAAENSYEQYF
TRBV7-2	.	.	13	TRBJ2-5	TGTGCCAGCAGCTTATGGAACCAAGAGACCCAGTACTTC	CASSLWNQETQYF
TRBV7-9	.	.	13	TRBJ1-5	TGTGCCAGCAGCGGGGCCGTGCCTCAGCCCCAGCATTTT	CASSGAVPQPQHF
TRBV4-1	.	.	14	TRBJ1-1	TGCGCCAGCGCCCTGGTGGGCGTGAACACTGAAGCTTTCTTT	CASALVGVNTEAFF
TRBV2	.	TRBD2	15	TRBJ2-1	TGTGCCAGCATTGGCGGGAGGGCCAGGAACAATGAGCAGTTCTTC	CASIGGRARNNEQFF
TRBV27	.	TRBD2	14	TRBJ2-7	TGTGCCAGCAGTTTGGTCGGGAGGGCTTACGAGCAGTACTTC	CASSLVGRAYEQYF
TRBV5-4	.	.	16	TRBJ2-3	TGTGCCAGCAGCTCCCCGACCTACGAAAGCACAGATACGCAGTATTTT	CASSSPTYESTDTQYF
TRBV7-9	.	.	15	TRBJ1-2	TGTGCCAGCAGCTTAACGGGCCAGGACTACTATGGCTACACCTTC	CASSLTGQDYYGYTF
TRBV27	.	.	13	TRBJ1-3	TGTGCCAGCAGTTTATCCTCTGGAAACACCATATATTTT	CASSLSSGNTIYF
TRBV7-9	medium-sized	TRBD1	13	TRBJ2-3	TGTGCCAGCCGGGACAGTAGCACAGATACGCAGTATTTT	CASRDSSTDTQYF
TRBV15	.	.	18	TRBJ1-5	TGTGCCACCAGCATCTCAGCCGCGCATCAATATAGCAATCAGCCCCAGCATTTT	CATSISAAHQYSNQPQHF
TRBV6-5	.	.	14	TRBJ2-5	TGTGCCAGCAGTCAAGACTGGGGAGAAGAGACCCAGTACTTC	CASSQDWGEETQYF
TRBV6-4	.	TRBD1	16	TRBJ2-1	TGTGCCAGCAGCCTCCTCGGGACAGGGTCCTACAATGAGCAGTTCTTC	CASSLLGTGSYNEQFF
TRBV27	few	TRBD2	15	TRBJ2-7	TGTGCCAGCAGGAGCGGACTAGCGGGCCTTTACGAGCAGTACTTC	CASRSGLAGLYEQYF
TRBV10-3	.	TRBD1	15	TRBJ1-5	TGTGCCACAAGGCCGACAGGGGATAGCAATCAGCCCCAGCATTTT	CATRPTGDSNQPQHF
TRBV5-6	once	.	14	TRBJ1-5	TGTGCCAGCAGCTTGGCCGAGGGGGATCAGCCCCAGCATTTT	CASSLAEGDQPQHF
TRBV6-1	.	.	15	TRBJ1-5	TGTGCCAGCAGAGTTTCAGGGGATAGCAATCAGCCCCAGCATTTT	CASRVSGDSNQPQHF
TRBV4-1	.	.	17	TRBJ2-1	TGCGCCAGCAGCCAAGAGCGAGCGACCAGCGGACTCTATGAGCAGTTCTTC	CASSQERATSGLYEQFF
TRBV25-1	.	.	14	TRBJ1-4	TGTGCCAGCAGTGAATTTCGGTCGAATGAAAAACTGTTTTTT	CASSEFRSNEKLFF
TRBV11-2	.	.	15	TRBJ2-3	TGTGCCAGCAACTCCCCGCCTCGGGGGTGGGATACGCAGTATTTT	CASNSPPRGWDTQYF
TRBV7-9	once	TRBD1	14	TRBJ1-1	TGTGCCAGCAGCTCCGGACAGGGGACGACTGAAGCTTTCTTT	CASSSGQGTTEAFF
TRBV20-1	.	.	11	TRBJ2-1	TGCAGTGCTAGTATCCTAGGGGAGCAGTTCTTC	CSASILGEQFF
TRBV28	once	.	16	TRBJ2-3	TGTGCCAGCAGCGCGTACGGGACTCGCTCACCAGATACGCAGTATTTT	CASSAYGTRSPDTQYF